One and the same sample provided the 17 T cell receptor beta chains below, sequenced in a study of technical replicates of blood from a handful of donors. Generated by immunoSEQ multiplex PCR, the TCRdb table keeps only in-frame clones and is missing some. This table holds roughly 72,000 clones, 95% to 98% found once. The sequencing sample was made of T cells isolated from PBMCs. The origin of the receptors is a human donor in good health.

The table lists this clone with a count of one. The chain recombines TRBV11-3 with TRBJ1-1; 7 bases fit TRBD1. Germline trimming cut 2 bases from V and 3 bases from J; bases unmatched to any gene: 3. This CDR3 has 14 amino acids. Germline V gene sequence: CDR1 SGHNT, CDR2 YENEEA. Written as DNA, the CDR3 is TGTGCCAGCAGCTTAACAGGGGCTCACACTGAAGCTTTCTTT. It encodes CASSLTGAHTEAFF.

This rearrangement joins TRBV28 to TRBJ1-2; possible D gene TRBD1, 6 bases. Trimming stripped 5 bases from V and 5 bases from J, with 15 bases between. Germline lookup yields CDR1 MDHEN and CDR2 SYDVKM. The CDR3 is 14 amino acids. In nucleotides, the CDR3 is TGTGCCAGCAGTGCGGGGGGGCGGAATTATGGCTACACCTTC. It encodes CASSAGGRNYGYTF.

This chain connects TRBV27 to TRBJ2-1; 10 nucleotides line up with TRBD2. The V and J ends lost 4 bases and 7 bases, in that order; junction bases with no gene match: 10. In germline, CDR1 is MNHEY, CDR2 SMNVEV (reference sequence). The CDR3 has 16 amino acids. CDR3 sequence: CASSSRTSGPSNEQFF. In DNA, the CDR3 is TGTGCCAGCAGTTCGAGGACTAGCGGCCCTTCTAATGAGCAGTTCTTC.

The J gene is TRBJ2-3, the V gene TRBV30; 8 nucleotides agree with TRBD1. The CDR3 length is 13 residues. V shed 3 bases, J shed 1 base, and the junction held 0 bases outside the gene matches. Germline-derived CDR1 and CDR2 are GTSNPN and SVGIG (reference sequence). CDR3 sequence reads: CAWRTGGTDTQYF. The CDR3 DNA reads TGTGCCTGGAGGACAGGGGGCACAGATACGCAGTATTTT.

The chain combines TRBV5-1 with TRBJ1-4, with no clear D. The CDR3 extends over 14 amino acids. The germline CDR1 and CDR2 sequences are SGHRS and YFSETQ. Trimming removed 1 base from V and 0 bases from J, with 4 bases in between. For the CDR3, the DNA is TGCGCCAGCAGCTTGACAGCAACTAATGAAAAACTGTTTTTT. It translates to CASSLTATNEKLFF.

CDR3 protein: CASSEADRVNEQYF. In DNA, the CDR3 is TGTGCCAGCAGTGAAGCGGACAGGGTCAACGAGCAGTACTTC. V is TRBV6-1 and J is TRBJ2-7; 8 nucleotides line up with TRBD1. CDR1 is MNHNS, CDR2 SASEGT, per germline. The length of the CDR3 is 14 residues. Trimming removed 0 bases from V and 5 bases from J; junction bases left unmatched: 3.

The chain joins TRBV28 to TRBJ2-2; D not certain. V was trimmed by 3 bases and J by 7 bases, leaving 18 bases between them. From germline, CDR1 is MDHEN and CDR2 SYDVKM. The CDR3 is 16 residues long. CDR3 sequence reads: CASSFLRGVRGGELFF. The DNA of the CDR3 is TGTGCCAGCAGTTTTCTGCGCGGAGTTCGCGGCGGGGAGCTGTTTTTT.

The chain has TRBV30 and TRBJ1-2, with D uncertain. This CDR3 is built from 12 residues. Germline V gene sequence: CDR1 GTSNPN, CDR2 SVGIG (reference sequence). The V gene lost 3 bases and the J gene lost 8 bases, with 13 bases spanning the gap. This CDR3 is CAWSEAALGYTF. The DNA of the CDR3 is TGTGCCTGGAGCGAGGCGGCTTTGGGCTACACCTTC.

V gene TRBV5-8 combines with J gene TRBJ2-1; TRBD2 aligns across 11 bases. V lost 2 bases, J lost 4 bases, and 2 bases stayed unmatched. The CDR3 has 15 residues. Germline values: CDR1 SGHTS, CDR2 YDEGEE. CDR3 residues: CASSLGTSGYNEQFF. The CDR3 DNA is TGTGCCAGCAGCTTAGGGACTAGCGGATACAATGAGCAGTTCTTC. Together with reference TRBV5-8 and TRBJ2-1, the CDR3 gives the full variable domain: EAGVTQSPTHLIKTRGQQATLRCSPISGHTSVYWYQQALGLGLQFLLWYDEGEERNRGNFPPRFSGRQFPNYSSELNVNALELEDSALYLCASSLGTSGYNEQFFGPGTRLTVL.

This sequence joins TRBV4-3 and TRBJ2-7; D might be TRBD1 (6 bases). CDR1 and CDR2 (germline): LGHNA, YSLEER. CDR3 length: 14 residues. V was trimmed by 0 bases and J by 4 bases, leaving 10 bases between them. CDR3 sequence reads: CASSQDRGIYEQYF. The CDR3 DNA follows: TGCGCCAGCAGCCAAGACAGGGGCATTTACGAGCAGTACTTC.

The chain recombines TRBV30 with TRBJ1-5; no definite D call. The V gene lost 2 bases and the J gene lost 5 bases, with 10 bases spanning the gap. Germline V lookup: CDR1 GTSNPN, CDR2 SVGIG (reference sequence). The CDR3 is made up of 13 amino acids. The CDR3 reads CAWSQAAHQPQHF. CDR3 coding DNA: TGTGCCTGGAGTCAGGCAGCCCATCAGCCCCAGCATTTT.

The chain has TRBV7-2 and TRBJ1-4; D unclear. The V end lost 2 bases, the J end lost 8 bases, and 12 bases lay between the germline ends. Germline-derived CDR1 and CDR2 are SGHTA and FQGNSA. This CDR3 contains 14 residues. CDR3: CASSLTDRREKLFF. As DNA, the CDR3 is TGTGCCAGCAGCTTAACGGATCGGAGAGAAAAACTGTTTTTT. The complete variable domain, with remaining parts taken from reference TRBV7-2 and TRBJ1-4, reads GAGVSQSPSNKVTEKGKDVELRCDPISGHTALYWYRQSLGQGLEFLIYFQGNSAPDKSGLPSDRFSAERTGGSVSTLTIQRTQQEDSAVYLCASSLTDRREKLFFGSGTQLSVL.

CDR3 nucleotide sequence: TGCGCCAGCAGCCAAGATCGAAGGGAGGGCCCCTACAATGAGCAGTTCTTC. Amino acids: CASSQDRREGPYNEQFF. This rearrangement joins TRBV4-1 to TRBJ2-1; 7 bases line up with TRBD2. J lost 2 bases, V lost 0 bases, and 7 bases had no gene match. This CDR3 comprises 17 residues. Per the germline V gene, CDR1 is MGHRA and CDR2 is YSYEKL.

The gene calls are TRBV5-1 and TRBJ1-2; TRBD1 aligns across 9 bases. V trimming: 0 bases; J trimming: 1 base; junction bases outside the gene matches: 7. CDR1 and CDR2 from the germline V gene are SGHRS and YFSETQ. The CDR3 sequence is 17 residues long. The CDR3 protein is CASSLGGTGSYNYGYTF. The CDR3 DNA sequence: TGCGCCAGCAGCTTGGGCGGGACAGGGAGCTATAACTATGGCTACACCTTC.

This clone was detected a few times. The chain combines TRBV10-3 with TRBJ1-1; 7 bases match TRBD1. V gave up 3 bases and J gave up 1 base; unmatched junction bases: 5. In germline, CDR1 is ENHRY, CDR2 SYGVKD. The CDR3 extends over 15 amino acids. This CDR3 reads CAISDTGTANTEAFF. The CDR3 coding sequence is TGTGCCATCAGTGATACCGGGACAGCGAACACTGAAGCTTTCTTT.

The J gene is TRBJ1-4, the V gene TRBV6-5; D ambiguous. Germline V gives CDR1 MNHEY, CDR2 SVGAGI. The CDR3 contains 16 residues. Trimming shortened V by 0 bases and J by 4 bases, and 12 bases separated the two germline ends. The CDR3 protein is CASSYSRVDGNEKLFF. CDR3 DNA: TGTGCCAGCAGTTACTCCCGGGTGGATGGTAATGAAAAACTGTTTTTT.

In DNA, the CDR3 is TGTGCCAGCAGAGTCCTAAGCTCCTACGAGCAGTACTTC. Translation gives CASRVLSSYEQYF. The chain combines TRBV28 with TRBJ2-7; no firm D call. The CDR3 sequence is 13 residues long. Trimming left V 6 bases short and J 0 bases short, with 9 bases between. CDR1 is MDHEN, CDR2 SYDVKM, per germline.